The sequence of this TCR beta chain was determined in a study of CD8+CD57+ T cells in acquired aplastic anemia. Study-wide findings and caveats: Sharing between patients and controls was observed for roughly 30 CD8+ CDR3 sequences.

Germline V CDR1 and CDR2: LGHNA, YSLEER. V lost 0 bases, J lost 0 bases, and 11 bases lay in between. The CDR3 is 16 amino acids. Selection for sequencing was limited to patients who had shown CD8+CD57+ cell expansion by flow cytometry. Patients, without exception, had severe acquired aplastic anemia. Note on this clonotype: Its target is not known.

Profiling of TCR beta VDJ combinations and CDR3 sequences used genomic DNA as template. TCRdb reanalysed the reads using MiXCR and keeps one entry per CDR3 protein. The profile shows 400,000 to 600,000 distinct CDR3 sequences, more than 25% of them singletons. The TCR originated in a human donor with aplastic anemia. The rearrangement joins TRBV4-3 to TRBJ1-1, with D unresolved. The sequenced sample consisted of sorted CD4+, CD8+, or CD8+CD57+ T cells (not recorded which) from PBMCs. The chain's CDR3 is CASSQEGSGMNTEAFF. CDR3 DNA sequence: TGCGCCAGCAGCCAAGAGGGATCGGGGATGAACACTGAAGCTTTCTTT.